This T cell receptor beta chain is drawn from a study of molecular identifiers for immune sequencing clone quantification. Previously described methods and listed TCR primers were employed for the bulk TCR libraries. TCRdb re-derived calls from the PCR reads in MiXCR, one entry per CDR3 protein. The sample lists 550,000 to 750,000 distinct CDR3 sequences, about 20% occurring once. Findings and limits, study-wide: In cases of identical TCR molecules sharing a barcode, highly expanded clone sizes could be underestimated.

Naive CD8 T cells were picked out by sorting for CD8+CD4-CCR7+CD45RA+. As regards this clonotype: The antigen is not known. Its ends do not fully match the called genes, so a read error is possible.

Germline CDR1 is SGHTA and CDR2 is FQGNSA. The CDR3 length is 18 residues. This chain joins TRBV7-2 and TRBJ2-1; 15 positions agree with TRBD2. Source material: naive CD8+ T cells from blood, with Jurkat cell RNA spiked in. Subset given: FACS-sorted CD8+CD4-CCR7+CD45RA+ naive T cells. The TCR originated in a human donor in good health. Some libraries in this study had Jurkat cell RNA spiked in. CDR3 sequence: CAGSSGLAGGPKDNEQFF. The CDR3 region has the DNA TGTGCCGGCAGCTCAGGACTAGCGGGGGGGCCTAAGGACAATGAGCAGTTCTTC.